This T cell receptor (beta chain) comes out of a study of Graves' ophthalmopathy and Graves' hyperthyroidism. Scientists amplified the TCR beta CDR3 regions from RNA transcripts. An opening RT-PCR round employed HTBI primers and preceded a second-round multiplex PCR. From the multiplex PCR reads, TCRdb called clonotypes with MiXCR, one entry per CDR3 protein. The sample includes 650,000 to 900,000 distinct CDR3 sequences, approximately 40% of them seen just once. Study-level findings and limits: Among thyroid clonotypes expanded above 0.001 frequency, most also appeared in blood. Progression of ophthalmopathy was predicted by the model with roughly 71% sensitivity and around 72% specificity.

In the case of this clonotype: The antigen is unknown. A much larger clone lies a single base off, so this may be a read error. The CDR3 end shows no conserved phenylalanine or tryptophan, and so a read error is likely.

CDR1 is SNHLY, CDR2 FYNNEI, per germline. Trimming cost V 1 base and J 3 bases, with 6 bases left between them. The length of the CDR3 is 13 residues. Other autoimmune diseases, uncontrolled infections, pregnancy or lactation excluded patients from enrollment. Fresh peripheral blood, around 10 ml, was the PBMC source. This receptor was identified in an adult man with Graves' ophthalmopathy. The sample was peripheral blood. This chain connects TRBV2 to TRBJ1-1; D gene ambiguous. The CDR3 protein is CASSEVAYTEAFL. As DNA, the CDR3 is TGTGCCAGCAGTGAAGTGGCCTACACTGAAGCTTTCCTT.